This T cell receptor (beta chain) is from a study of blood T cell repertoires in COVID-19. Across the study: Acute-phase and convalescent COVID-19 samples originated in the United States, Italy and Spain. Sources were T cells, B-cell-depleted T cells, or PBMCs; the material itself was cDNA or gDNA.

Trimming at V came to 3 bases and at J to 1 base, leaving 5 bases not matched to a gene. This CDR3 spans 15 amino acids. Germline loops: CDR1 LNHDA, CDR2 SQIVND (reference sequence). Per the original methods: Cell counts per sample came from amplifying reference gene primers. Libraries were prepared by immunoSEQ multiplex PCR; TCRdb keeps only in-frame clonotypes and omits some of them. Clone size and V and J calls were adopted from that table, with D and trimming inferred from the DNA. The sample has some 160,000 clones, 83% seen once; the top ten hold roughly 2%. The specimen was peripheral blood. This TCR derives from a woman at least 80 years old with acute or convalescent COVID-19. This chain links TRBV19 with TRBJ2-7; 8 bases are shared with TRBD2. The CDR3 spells CASSIVPGGSYEQYF. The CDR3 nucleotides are TGTGCCAGTAGTATCGTACCGGGGGGGTCCTACGAGCAGTACTTC.